This T cell receptor beta chain was profiled in a study of T cell repertoires in cytomegalovirus infection. TCRdb itself ran the reads through MiXCR, one entry per CDR3 protein. The data show some 150,000 distinct CDR3 sequences, with roughly a quarter seen just once and roughly 9.8% held by the top ten. The table lists this clonotype with a few counts. Trimming took 6 bases from V and 1 from J, leaving 17 bases between them. Germline V lookup: CDR1 SGHVT, CDR2 SQSDAQ. The CDR3 consists of 16 residues. Input material: PBMCs. The source of this sequence is a human donor in good health (CMV status not recorded). Some clones in this sample may be carry-over from other donors' samples. This chain joins TRBV7-4 and TRBJ2-3, with a possible D match to TRBD2 (6 bases). The CDR3 loop is CASRSAGREGTDTQYF. The DNA for the CDR3 is TGTGCCAGCAGGTCAGCGGGCAGGGAGGGCACAGATACGCAGTATTTT.